The present entry profiles one T cell receptor beta chain with its context. Researchers ran the PCR with 60 Vbeta and 13 Jbeta primers. Repertoires were generated with immunoSEQ multiplex PCR, while TCRdb's copy carries only in-frame clones and drops some. The profile shows 95,000 to 110,000 clones, about 9.4% of them singletons. The data derive from a study of cytomegalovirus exposure and HLA in healthy donors. Germline assignment: CDR1 SNHLY and CDR2 FYNNEI. The CDR3 is 12 amino acids. V lost 2 bases, J lost 11 bases, and 12 bases lay in between. The material sequenced was PBMCs. This TCR came from a middle-aged man in good health and CMV-seropositive. V usage is TRBV2 and J usage is TRBJ1-1; D is undetermined. CDR3: CASSELRELAFF. The DNA for the CDR3 is TGTGCCAGCAGTGAATTGAGGGAACTGGCTTTCTTT.